This TCR beta chain was observed in a study of siplizumab effects on memory and regulatory T cells. Study-level findings and limits: The alloresponse seemed to draw substantially on naive T cells, which appeared more diverse than memory cells. There was no confirmation of the suppressive function of proliferating Tregs from siplizumab cultures.

The authors kept the mixed lymphocyte reaction cells in coculture at 37°C for approximately 6 days. A 1:1 mixture was made of responder PBMCs labelled with CFSE and stimulator PBMCs labelled with Violet Dye. Method: immunoSEQ multiplex PCR; TCRdb's copy keeps in-frame clones and lacks some. The sample lists approximately 12,000 clones; approximately 45% were seen once. The CDR3 covers 14 residues. Trimming took 2 bases from V and 3 from J; bases not matched to a gene: 4. Germline CDR1 is ENHRY and CDR2 is SYGVKD. Of note for this clone: What it binds is not known.

This TCR was recovered from a human donor in good health; the cells came from an allogeneic mixed lymphocyte reaction. Some clones in this sample may be carry-over from other donors' samples. The chain has TRBV10-3 and TRBJ2-7; 7 bases align to TRBD2. Input material: CFSE-low (dividing) CD8+ T cells sorted from an allogeneic mixed lymphocyte reaction. The CDR3 sequence: CAISELADGYEQYF. DNA for the CDR3: TGTGCCATCAGTGAGCTAGCGGACGGCTACGAGCAGTACTTC.